These T cell receptor beta chains were read from a single sample in a study of blood T cells in healthy people across ages. MiXCR, run by TCRdb on the 5' RACE reads, gives a single entry per CDR3 protein. The table records some 880,000 distinct CDR3 sequences, approximately 35% of them present only once. Source material: blood. The receptor source for this set is a man aged 18 to 35 in good health. Each CDR3 is given with its conserved first and last residue. The D gene is left open where the match is weak. Only some rows state a clone size, as once, few, many or a class for expanded clones.

clone_size	d_call	v_call	j_call	cdr3_aa	cdr3_nt
.	.	TRBV28	TRBJ2-7	CASNSLNTNNEQYF	TGTGCCAGCAACAGTCTTAACACCAACAATGAGCAGTACTTC
.	.	TRBV30	TRBJ1-5	CAWSPRGTNQPQHF	TGTGCCTGGAGTCCCCGCGGGACCAACCAGCCCCAGCATTTT
.	.	TRBV12-3/TRBV12-4	TRBJ1-2	CASSVPPVDYGYTF	TGTGCCAGCAGTGTTCCCCCTGTGGACTATGGCTACACCTTC
many	.	TRBV12-3/TRBV12-4	TRBJ2-5	CASSLVETQYF	TGCGCCAGCAGCTTGGTAGAGACCCAGTACTTC
.	.	TRBV30	TRBJ2-7	CTWSVHPYEQYF	TGTACCTGGAGTGTACATCCCTACGAGCAGTACTTC
few	.	TRBV5-1	TRBJ2-3	CASSSGAATADTQYF	TGCGCCAGCAGCTCGGGGGCCGCGACCGCAGATACGCAGTATTTT
.	TRBD1	TRBV24-1	TRBJ2-1	CATKQGKSAYNEQFF	TGTGCCACTAAACAGGGGAAGAGCGCCTACAATGAGCAGTTCTTC
.	.	TRBV14	TRBJ2-1	CASSHRPSNEQFF	TGTGCCAGCAGCCACCGACCGAGCAATGAGCAGTTCTTC
few	.	TRBV19	TRBJ1-2	CASTESHPLYGYTF	TGTGCCAGTACCGAGTCCCATCCACTTTATGGCTACACCTTC
many	.	TRBV18	TRBJ2-3	CASSPHSTDTQYF	TGTGCCAGCTCACCGCATAGCACAGATACGCAGTATTTT
many	.	TRBV10-3	TRBJ2-1	CAISESRHNEQFF	TGTGCCATCAGTGAGTCCCGACACAATGAGCAGTTCTTC
few	TRBD1	TRBV12-3/TRBV12-4	TRBJ1-4	CASRYTHRGGEKLFF	TGTGCCAGCAGATACACTCACAGGGGTGGTGAAAAGCTGTTTTTT
.	TRBD1	TRBV9	TRBJ1-1	CASSVGTALTEAFF	TGTGCCAGCAGCGTTGGGACAGCCCTCACTGAAGCTTTCTTT
many	.	TRBV12-3/TRBV12-4	TRBJ2-7	CASRLVLTGEQYF	TGTGCCAGCAGGCTAGTGCTGACCGGGGAGCAGTACTTC
many	.	TRBV12-3/TRBV12-4	TRBJ1-2	CASSLVGRHYGYTF	TGTGCCAGCAGTTTAGTTGGCAGACACTATGGCTACACCTTC
many	.	TRBV28	TRBJ2-3	CASSSYRARTDTQYF	TGTGCCAGCAGTTCCTACAGGGCCCGCACAGATACGCAGTATTTT
.	.	TRBV5-1	TRBJ2-5	CASTGPQETQYF	TGCGCCAGCACCGGGCCCCAAGAGACCCAGTACTTC
few	TRBD1	TRBV5-6	TRBJ1-2	CASTLGRQGDYGYTF	TGTGCCAGCACCCTTGGCCGACAGGGAGACTATGGCTACACCTTC
.	.	TRBV6-2/TRBV6-3	TRBJ2-1	CASSPPAGVYEQFF	TGTGCCAGCAGCCCCCCGGCAGGGGTCTACGAGCAGTTCTTC
.	TRBD1	TRBV29-1	TRBJ1-2	CSVEGFPGQGHYGYTF	TGCAGCGTTGAAGGCTTCCCGGGACAGGGTCACTATGGCTACACCTTC
.	.	TRBV20-1	TRBJ2-5	CSASPQEQYF	TGCAGTGCTAGCCCACAGGAGCAGTACTTC
few	.	TRBV4-3	TRBJ2-1	CASSQDFGLFNEQFF	TGCGCCAGCAGCCAAGATTTCGGTCTATTTAATGAGCAGTTCTTC
.	.	TRBV7-2	TRBJ2-7	CASSPSGSSYEQYF	TGTGCCAGCAGTCCATCAGGGAGCTCCTACGAGCAGTACTTC
few	.	TRBV6-5	TRBJ2-1	CASTMDRSSYNEQFF	TGTGCCAGCACCATGGACCGAAGCTCCTACAATGAGCAGTTCTTC
.	.	TRBV12-3/TRBV12-4	TRBJ1-3	CASWGIGNTIYF	TGTGCCAGCTGGGGCATTGGAAACACCATATATTTT
few	.	TRBV20-1	TRBJ1-1	CSGRGTYAEAFF	TGCAGTGGTAGGGGGACCTACGCTGAAGCTTTCTTT
.	.	TRBV7-4	TRBJ2-7	CAIPQALRSYEQYF	TGTGCCATCCCTCAGGCTCTAAGGTCCTACGAGCAGTACTTC
.	TRBD1	TRBV28	TRBJ2-5	CASSLLGTGGRETQYF	TGTGCCAGCAGTTTGTTAGGTACAGGGGGTCGGGAGACCCAGTACTTC
.	TRBD1	TRBV29-1	TRBJ2-7	CSVDQTGIKYF	TGCAGCGTCGACCAGACAGGGATTAAGTACTTC
many	.	TRBV12-3/TRBV12-4	TRBJ2-3	CASSADRDGGTDTQYF	TGTGCCAGCAGTGCCGACCGGGACGGTGGGACAGATACGCAGTATTTT
.	TRBD2	TRBV12-3/TRBV12-4	TRBJ2-2	CASGPGGATGELFF	TGTGCCAGCGGACCCGGGGGGGCCACCGGGGAGCTGTTTTTT
.	TRBD1	TRBV3-1	TRBJ2-5	CASSQASGGRETQYF	TGTGCCAGCAGCCAAGCTTCAGGGGGCAGAGAGACCCAGTACTTC
.	TRBD1	TRBV5-1	TRBJ2-2	CASSLAPGQERTGELFF	TGCGCCAGCAGCTTGGCCCCGGGACAGGAGAGAACCGGGGAGCTGTTTTTT
few	.	TRBV6-8	TRBJ2-7	CASIQVRTAGPLEQYF	TGTGCCAGCATCCAAGTAAGGACAGCAGGGCCCCTCGAGCAGTACTTC
.	.	TRBV20-1	TRBJ2-3	CSAPRQNTQYF	TGCAGTGCTCCCCGACAGAATACGCAGTATTTT
.	.	TRBV20-1	TRBJ2-2	CSAPIVGRRSTGELFF	TGCAGTGCCCCAATTGTGGGCCGGCGCAGCACCGGAGAGCTGTTTTTT
.	TRBD1	TRBV5-1	TRBJ2-2	CASSLTGQANTGELFF	TGCGCCAGCAGCTTGACGGGACAGGCGAACACCGGGGAGCTGTTTTTT
.	.	TRBV12-3/TRBV12-4	TRBJ2-3	CASTRLVSDTQYF	TGTGCCAGCACCAGACTAGTTTCAGATACGCAGTATTTT
.	.	TRBV20-1	TRBJ2-5	CSAMGASGFQETQYF	TGCAGTGCCATGGGGGCTAGCGGATTCCAAGAGACCCAGTACTTC
.	TRBD1	TRBV12-3/TRBV12-4	TRBJ2-2	CASTLTQGAGELFF	TGTGCCAGCACCCTGACTCAGGGGGCCGGGGAGCTGTTTTTT
few	.	TRBV3-1	TRBJ1-2	CASSQADGGYGYTF	TGTGCCAGCAGCCAAGCCGACGGGGGCTATGGCTACACCTTC
many	.	TRBV14	TRBJ2-7	CASSQPRRGHEQYF	TGTGCCAGCAGCCAACCAAGGAGAGGGCACGAGCAGTACTTC